This T cell receptor (beta chain) was sequenced for a study of shared clonotypes between healthy human individuals. Terminally differentiated effector memory CD45RA+ cells were excluded from the naive CD8 cells, which were CD45RO-negative and positively selected for CCR7. Donors, healthy HIV-negative adults, lacked recent acute infections or vaccinations. Findings and caveats of the study: Memory subsets generally showed smaller estimated richness than naive subsets did.

Sorted-subset replicate PCRs used approximately 200 ng of genomic DNA. This amount corresponded to about 30,000 T cell genomes. Sequencing was performed with immunoSEQ multiplex PCR; in TCRdb, only in-frame clones are kept and a portion is missing. The sample holds around 1,900,000 clones, 93% seen once. In regard to this clone: The antigen remains unidentified.

Sequenced: naive CD8+ T cells from PBMCs. The source is a man aged 18 to 35 in good health. Some clones in this sample may be carry-over from other donors' samples.

This chain's CDR3 is CASSERVGVTEAFF. The CDR3 DNA follows: TGTGCCAGCAGTGAGAGAGTCGGGGTCACTGAAGCTTTCTTT. The chain couples TRBV2 to TRBJ1-1; D uncertain. The CDR3 length is 14 residues. Trimming stripped 3 bases from V and 4 bases from J, with 12 bases between. CDR1 and CDR2 from the germline V gene are SNHLY and FYNNEI.